Shown below are 25 T cell receptor beta chains from a single sample sequenced in a study of response to subunit inactivated influenza vaccine (dated by TCRdb to 2017 to 2018). Preparation of the library involved RT-PCR. TCRdb names Illumina HiSeq 2500 as the instrument used. TCRdb trimmed public reads at Q25 via fastp, called clones via MiXCR and kept in-frame beta chains. Every CDR3 protein is listed once, alongside the most common genes and DNA of its rows. A total of about 700,000 distinct CDR3 sequences appear in this sample, approximately 15% of them only once. Jointly, the top ten make up roughly 7.6% of the sample. The sample consisted of PBMCs from blood, taken approximately 15 days before vaccination. The receptor set was obtained from a man aged 50 to 60 who received an inactivated influenza vaccine. Donor details come from another sample of the same person, matched by shared clones.

The genes are TRBV6-2 or TRBV6-3 and TRBJ2-5; 11 nucleotides match TRBD2. This CDR3 is 16 amino acids long. V was clipped by 6 bases and J by 5 bases; unmatched bases: 11. CDR1 is MNHEY and CDR2 is SVGEGT in the germline V gene. In nucleotides, the CDR3 is TGTGCCAGCAGCACCGGGACTAGCGGCTCCAGGGAGACCCAGTACTTC. Translation gives CASSTGTSGSRETQYF.

This clonotype has ten or more counts. The genes are TRBV12-3 or TRBV12-4 and TRBJ2-2; a possible D gene is TRBD1 (6 bases). V was shortened by 8 bases and J by 5 bases, with 15 bases between the two germline ends. The CDR3 has 14 residues. CDR3 sequence (DNA): TGTGCCAGCTCCACGGCAGGGGAAACCGGGGAGCTGTTTTTT. As protein: CASSTAGETGELFF.

The rearrangement links TRBV11-2 to TRBJ1-1; D may be TRBD1 (5 bases). CDR3 length equals 16 residues. V was shortened by 4 bases and J by 3 bases, with 18 bases between the two germline ends. Germline V lookup: CDR1 SGHAT, CDR2 FQNNGV. The CDR3 is CASSWIRGRGDTEAFF. In DNA, the CDR3 is TGTGCCAGCAGCTGGATCAGAGGGCGGGGGGACACTGAAGCTTTCTTT.

This clonotype was detected ten times or more. The rearrangement joins TRBV29-1 to TRBJ2-3; the D is unclear. The CDR3 loop spans 15 amino acids. V lost 2 bases and J 3 bases, leaving 15 bases between the germline ends. The germline CDR1 and CDR2 sequences are SQVTM and ANQGSEA. CDR3 in DNA: TGCAGCGTTGAAATTGATTTCCGTCGGACAGATACGCAGTATTTT. Translation: CSVEIDFRRTDTQYF.

This clonotype was seen a handful of times. V usage is TRBV12-3 or TRBV12-4 and J usage is TRBJ1-5; D call uncertain. V was clipped by 2 bases and J by 5 bases, with 13 bases between them. The CDR3 is 15 residues long. CDR3 DNA sequence: TGTGCCAGCAGTTTATCGCTTGGGATCCATCAGCCCCAGCATTTT. Translated, it gives CASSLSLGIHQPQHF.

CDR3: CASSNRRTGIVGSYEQYF. In DNA form, the CDR3 reads TGTGCCAGCAGCAACCGGAGGACAGGGATTGTCGGCTCCTACGAGCAGTACTTC. This chain joins TRBV11-1 and TRBJ2-7; TRBD1 agrees at 8 bases. J gave up 0 bases and V 5 bases, and 15 bases lay outside the gene matches. The CDR3 loop spans 18 amino acids. Germline values: CDR1 SGHAT, CDR2 FQDESV (reference sequence).

This clonotype occurred many times. V is TRBV20-1 and J is TRBJ2-3, with 7 bases lining up with TRBD2. The CDR3 spans 17 residues. Germline V gives CDR1 DFQATT, CDR2 SNEGSKA (reference sequence). The V and J ends lost 3 bases and 1 base, in that order; junction bases with no gene match: 13. The DNA for the CDR3 is TGCAGTGCTAGGGTTATACCCGGGACTATTGGCACAGATACGCAGTATTTT. Translation gives CSARVIPGTIGTDTQYF.

This clonotype was observed many times. This rearrangement joins TRBV20-1 to TRBJ2-7, with D perhaps TRBD2 (6 bases). V shed 1 base and J shed 2 bases, with 12 bases lying between them. This CDR3 contains 14 residues. Germline CDR1 reads DFQATT; CDR2 reads SNEGSKA (reference sequence). CDR3: CSARGRLVAYEQYF. Written as DNA, the CDR3 is TGCAGTGCTAGAGGAAGACTAGTTGCCTACGAGCAGTACTTC.

This clonotype was observed a few times. This chain joins TRBV20-1 and TRBJ2-3; D might be TRBD2 (6 bases). The V gene's germline CDR1 is DFQATT and CDR2 SNEGSKA (reference sequence). The CDR3 extends over 12 amino acids. V gave up 7 bases and J gave up 8 bases, with 16 bases separating them. The CDR3 region has the DNA TGCAGTGTCTCCCCGGGACTCTCTACGCAGTATTTT. Translating it yields CSVSPGLSTQYF.

This clonotype has only a few counts. This sequence joins TRBV4-2 and TRBJ2-6; tentatively, D is TRBD1 (5 bases). Germline assignment: CDR1 LGHNA and CDR2 YNFKEQ. This CDR3 contains 15 residues. V was cut by 3 bases and J by 1 base, with 7 bases left in between. Here the CDR3 reads CASSHPGSGANVLTF. The DNA of the CDR3 is TGTGCCAGCAGCCATCCAGGGTCTGGGGCCAACGTCCTGACTTTC.

The V gene is TRBV7-9, the J gene TRBJ2-7; D is uncertain. CDR3 length equals 14 residues. The germline V gene has CDR1 SEHNR and CDR2 FQNEAQ (reference sequence). With 5 bases removed from V and 5 bases from J, the gap between germline ends came to 16 bases. DNA for the CDR3: TGTGCCAGCAGCCGCCGGGCCGGAGTGGACGAGCAGTACTTC. This translates into CASSRRAGVDEQYF.

The chain combines TRBV4-2 with TRBJ2-1; 10 bases match TRBD2. J lost 4 bases, V lost 1 base, and 4 bases had no gene match. The CDR3 contains 16 residues. Germline V gene lookup returns CDR1 LGHNA and CDR2 YNFKEQ. The CDR3 is CASSQGASGSYNEQFF. The CDR3 DNA follows: TGTGCCAGCAGCCAAGGGGCTAGCGGGAGTTACAATGAGCAGTTCTTC.

In its sample, this clonotype was seen a few times. The chain uses TRBV7-9 and TRBJ2-3; tentatively, D is TRBD2 (6 bases). Trimming left V 6 bases short and J 6 bases short, with 13 bases between. The CDR3 runs to 13 residues. The germline gives CDR1 SEHNR, CDR2 FQNEAQ (reference sequence). CDR3 DNA sequence: TGTGCCAGCAGTGCCGGGACTTCCGATACGCAGTATTTT. Amino acid sequence: CASSAGTSDTQYF. Supplemented by reference TRBV7-9 and TRBJ2-3, the full variable domain reads DTGVSQNPRHKITKRGQNVTFRCDPISEHNRLYWYRQTLGQGPEFLTYFQNEAQLEKSRLLSDRFSAERPKGSFSTLEIQRTEQGDSAMYLCASSAGTSDTQYFGPGTRLTVL.

Only a few counts were recorded for this clonotype. The rearrangement uses TRBV6-2 or TRBV6-3 and TRBJ2-7; 9 bases are shared with TRBD1. Germline assignment: CDR1 MNHEY and CDR2 SVGEGT. J gave up 6 bases and V 4 bases, and 10 bases lay outside the gene matches. The CDR3 consists of 15 residues. The chain's CDR3 is CASSSARTGVIEQYF. As DNA, the CDR3 is TGTGCCAGCAGTTCCGCCCGGACAGGGGTTATCGAGCAGTACTTC.

The V and J genes are TRBV3-1 and TRBJ2-3; D not certain. The germline V gene has CDR1 LGHDT and CDR2 YNNKEL (reference sequence). The CDR3 has 16 residues. Trimming shortened V by 2 bases and J by 2 bases, and 14 bases separated the two germline ends. Written as DNA, the CDR3 is TGTGCCAGCAGCCAAAGAAGAACACTTACCACAGATACGCAGTATTTT. It yields the protein CASSQRRTLTTDTQYF.

There are many counts of this clonotype. Written as DNA, the CDR3 is TGTGCCAGCAGTTTAGGGGGGGTCTTCCAAGAGACCCAGTACTTC. It translates to CASSLGGVFQETQYF. V usage is TRBV12-3 or TRBV12-4 and J usage is TRBJ2-5; tentative D call: TRBD2 (6 bases). The CDR3 is 15 residues long. Between the trimmed V and J ends, which lost 1 base and 1 base, there was a span of 10 bases.

As regards this clonotype: This may be a read error, as it is one base from a much larger clone. V and J are TRBV4-1 and TRBJ1-1, with D maybe TRBD1 (5 bases). Germline-derived CDR1 and CDR2 are MGHRA and YSYEKL. Trimming left V 3 bases short and J 5 bases short, with 10 bases between. The length of the CDR3 is 13 residues. In DNA form, the CDR3 reads TGCGCCAGCAGCCACGCAGGGAATACTGAAGCTTTCTTT. It is translated as CASSHAGNTEAFF.

The J gene is TRBJ2-1, the V gene TRBV7-3; D gene ambiguous. Germline CDR1 and CDR2: SGHTA and FQGTGA. The V gene lost 5 bases and the J gene lost 6 bases, with 11 bases spanning the gap. This CDR3 has 13 residues. The CDR3 spells CASSNSSSNEQFF. The CDR3 DNA follows: TGTGCCAGCAGCAACTCCAGCAGCAATGAGCAGTTCTTC.

At least ten counts were recorded for this clonotype. In DNA form, the CDR3 reads TGCAGCGTTGTCGCCGACAGGGTCTACGAGCAGTACTTC. It specifies CSVVADRVYEQYF. This chain joins TRBV29-1 and TRBJ2-7, with TRBD1 matching 7 bases. Germline CDR1 and CDR2: SQVTM and ANQGSEA. The CDR3 contains 13 residues. V gave up 4 bases and J gave up 3 bases; unmatched junction bases: 6.

This clonotype was observed many times. V and J are TRBV4-2 and TRBJ2-1, with D perhaps TRBD2 (5 bases). CDR1 and CDR2 from the germline V gene are LGHNA and YNFKEQ. The CDR3 loop spans 16 amino acids. V gave up 2 bases and J gave up 2 bases, with 13 bases separating them. This chain's CDR3 is CASSQRGLGTYNEQFF. The CDR3 nucleotides are TGTGCCAGCAGCCAAAGAGGGCTAGGTACCTACAATGAGCAGTTCTTC.

This clonotype occurred a few times. This rearrangement joins TRBV4-3 to TRBJ2-7; D possibly corresponds to TRBD1 (5 bases). This CDR3 has 14 residues. The V and J ends lost 4 bases and 3 bases respectively, with 13 bases between them. Germline V gene sequence: CDR1 LGHNA, CDR2 YSLEER. CDR3 sequence: CASSPESRDYEQYF. The CDR3 nucleotides are TGCGCCAGCAGCCCCGAAAGCAGGGACTACGAGCAGTACTTC.

V and J are TRBV3-1 and TRBJ2-7, with 8 bases lining up with TRBD1. V was clipped by 6 bases and J by 6 bases; unmatched bases: 7. Germline V gene data show CDR1 as LGHDT and CDR2 as YNNKEL (reference sequence). The CDR3 runs to 13 residues. CDR3 sequence: CASSTGTGREQYF. In DNA, the CDR3 is TGTGCCAGCAGTACCGGGACAGGCCGCGAGCAGTACTTC.

The chain joins TRBV5-1 to TRBJ2-6, with 7 bases aligning to TRBD1. The CDR3 is 15 amino acids. Germline trimming cut 6 bases from V and 2 bases from J; bases unmatched to any gene: 5. Germline CDR1 is SGHRS and CDR2 is YFSETQ. The CDR3 loop reads CASTQGGAGANVLTF. CDR3 coding DNA: TGCGCCAGCACCCAAGGGGGCGCTGGGGCCAACGTCCTGACTTTC.

On this clonotype: A much larger clone lies one base from this, so it may be a read error. This rearrangement joins TRBV24-1 to TRBJ2-5; 10 bases are a match to TRBD1. The CDR3 is made up of 18 amino acids. CDR1 and CDR2 from the germline V gene are KGHDR and SFDVKD. The V and J ends lost 4 bases and 2 bases, in that order; junction bases with no gene match: 12. The CDR3 nucleotides read TGTGCCACCAGTGAATACTCAATGGCGGGACAGGGGCAAGAGACCCAGTACTTC. This codes for CATSEYSMAGQGQETQYF.

In this sample, this clonotype turned up a few times. The gene calls are TRBV7-2 and TRBJ2-5; 9 nucleotides line up with TRBD2. This CDR3 region has 15 residues. Per germline, CDR1 SGHTA and CDR2 FQGNSA. The J segment lost 5 bases and the V segment lost 3 bases, leaving 7 bases of the junction unmatched. The CDR3 DNA sequence: TGTGCCAGCAGCTTGTGGTCGCGGGGGGGCGAGACCCAGTACTTC. This codes for CASSLWSRGGETQYF.